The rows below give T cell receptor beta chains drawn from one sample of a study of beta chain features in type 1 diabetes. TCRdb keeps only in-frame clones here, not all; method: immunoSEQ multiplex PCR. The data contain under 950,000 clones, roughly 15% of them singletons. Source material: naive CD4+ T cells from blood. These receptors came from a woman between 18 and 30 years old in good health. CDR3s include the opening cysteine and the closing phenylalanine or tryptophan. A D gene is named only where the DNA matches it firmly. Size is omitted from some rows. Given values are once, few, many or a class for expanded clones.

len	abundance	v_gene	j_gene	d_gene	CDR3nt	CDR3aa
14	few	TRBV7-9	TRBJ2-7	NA	TGTGCCAGCAGCTTAGAGGTCAGAACCTACGAGCAGTACTTC	CASSLEVRTYEQYF
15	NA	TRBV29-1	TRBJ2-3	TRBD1	TGCAGCGTACTGGGGGACAGCCATAGCACAGATACGCAGTATTTT	CSVLGDSHSTDTQYF
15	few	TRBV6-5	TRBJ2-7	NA	TGTGCCAGCAGTTACTGGAGGGGCCACTCCTACGAGCAGTACTTC	CASSYWRGHSYEQYF
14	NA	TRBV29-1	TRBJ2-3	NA	TGCACCTACATTAGGGGGGGTGTCACAGATGCGCAGTATTTT	CTYIRGGVTDAQYF
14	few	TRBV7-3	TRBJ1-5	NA	TGTGCCAGCAGCTTGAAGGGCGACAGTCAGCCCCAGCATTTT	CASSLKGDSQPQHF
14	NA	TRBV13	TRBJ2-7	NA	TGTGCCAGCAGCTTAGGGGGTATCTCCTACGAGCAGTACTTC	CASSLGGISYEQYF
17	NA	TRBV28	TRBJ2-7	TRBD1	TGTGCCAGCAGTTTAACCCACAGGGGTGGAGGATTTGACGAGCAGTACTTC	CASSLTHRGGGFDEQYF
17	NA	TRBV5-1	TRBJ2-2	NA	TGCGCCAGCAGCCCCCTCTTACTTGACCCTAGCACCGGGGAGCTGTTTTTT	CASSPLLLDPSTGELFF
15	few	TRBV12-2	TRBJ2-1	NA	TGTGCAAGTCGCTTAGCCGGGAGATCCTACAATGAGCAGTTCTTC	CASRLAGRSYNEQFF
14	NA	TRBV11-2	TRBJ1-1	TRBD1	TGTGCCAGCAGCTCCCGGGACAGCAACACTGAAGCTTTCTTT	CASSSRDSNTEAFF
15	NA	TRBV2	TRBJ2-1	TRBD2	TGTGCCAGCATCAGGACTAGCGGGACAAAGGGTGAGCAGTTCTTC	CASIRTSGTKGEQFF
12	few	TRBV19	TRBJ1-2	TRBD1	TGTGCCAGCGGGACAGGGTTTTTTGGCTACACCTTC	CASGTGFFGYTF
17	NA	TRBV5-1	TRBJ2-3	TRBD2	TGCGCCAGCAGAGTAGGACTAGCGGTGTCTAGCACAGATACGCAGTATTTT	CASRVGLAVSSTDTQYF
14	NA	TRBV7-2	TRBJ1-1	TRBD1	TGTGCCAGCAGCTTAGAGGGACAGTACACTGAAGCTTTCTTT	CASSLEGQYTEAFF
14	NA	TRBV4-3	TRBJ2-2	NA	TGCGCCAGCAGCCTGCAGGGGAACACCGGGGAGCTGTTTTTT	CASSLQGNTGELFF
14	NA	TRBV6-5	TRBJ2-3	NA	TGTGCCAGCAGTTACCGGACGCCTCTAGATACGCAGTATTTT	CASSYRTPLDTQYF
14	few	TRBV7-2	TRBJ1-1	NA	TGTGCCAGCAGCTTAAACTGGGATCGCACTGAAGCTTTCTTT	CASSLNWDRTEAFF